These T cell receptor beta chains were read from a single sample in a study of CD8 T cells in ankylosing spondylitis. MiXCR was run by TCRdb on the 5' RACE reads, yielding one entry per CDR3 protein. The table includes roughly 370,000 distinct CDR3 sequences, under 25% detected once. The source material was blood, either unsorted or a sorted T cell fraction (not recorded which). The receptors here all came from a male donor with ankylosing spondylitis. Both conserved end residues are part of each CDR3. The order of the fields is V gene, J gene, D gene, clone size, CDR3 protein, CDR3 DNA. The D gene is left open where the match is weak. Clone size is not always given. Where it is, it says once, few, many or a class for expanded clones.

v_gene: TRBV9
j_gene: TRBJ2-1
d_gene: NA
abundance: NA
CDR3aa: CASSVVVEQFF
CDR3nt: TGTGCCAGCAGCGTAGTGGTCGAGCAGTTCTTC

v_gene: TRBV4-2
j_gene: TRBJ1-2
d_gene: TRBD1
abundance: NA
CDR3aa: CASSNPGGAPVRNTF
CDR3nt: TGTGCCAGCAGCAACCCAGGGGGGGCCCCTGTGAGGAACACCTTC

v_gene: TRBV20-1
j_gene: TRBJ1-2
d_gene: TRBD1
abundance: NA
CDR3aa: CSARGQNYGYTF
CDR3nt: TGCAGTGCTAGGGGACAGAACTATGGCTACACCTTC

v_gene: TRBV10-3
j_gene: TRBJ1-5
d_gene: TRBD1
abundance: NA
CDR3aa: CAIREGTGHSNQPQHF
CDR3nt: TGTGCCATCAGGGAAGGGACAGGACATAGCAATCAGCCCCAGCATTTT

v_gene: TRBV20-1
j_gene: TRBJ2-7
d_gene: NA
abundance: NA
CDR3aa: CSASSRVHEQYF
CDR3nt: TGCAGTGCTTCCTCCAGGGTCCACGAGCAGTACTTC

v_gene: TRBV18
j_gene: TRBJ2-1
d_gene: TRBD2
abundance: NA
CDR3aa: CASSLGLAGGRNEQFF
CDR3nt: TGTGCCAGCTCACTCGGACTAGCGGGAGGTCGTAATGAGCAGTTCTTC

v_gene: TRBV4-1
j_gene: TRBJ1-6
d_gene: NA
abundance: NA
CDR3aa: CASSQRLLRANSPLHF
CDR3nt: TGCGCCAGCAGCCAACGCCTTCTGAGGGCCAATTCACCCCTCCACTTT

v_gene: TRBV5-6
j_gene: TRBJ2-1
d_gene: NA
abundance: NA
CDR3aa: CASSLAGTGPKEQFF
CDR3nt: TGTGCCAGCAGCTTGGCCGGGACCGGGCCTAAGGAGCAGTTCTTC

v_gene: TRBV6-1
j_gene: TRBJ1-5
d_gene: TRBD1
abundance: NA
CDR3aa: CASSLPWDRQERNQPQHF
CDR3nt: TGTGCCAGCAGCCTTCCTTGGGACAGACAAGAGAGAAATCAGCCCCAGCATTTT

v_gene: TRBV9
j_gene: TRBJ2-2
d_gene: NA
abundance: few
CDR3aa: CASSVDLGSHTGELFF
CDR3nt: TGTGCCAGCAGCGTAGACCTGGGGTCGCACACCGGGGAGCTGTTTTTT

v_gene: TRBV12-3/TRBV12-4
j_gene: TRBJ2-7
d_gene: TRBD1
abundance: few
CDR3aa: CASSVGQGRGEQYF
CDR3nt: TGTGCCAGCAGTGTTGGACAGGGGAGAGGGGAGCAGTACTTC

v_gene: TRBV9
j_gene: TRBJ2-2
d_gene: NA
abundance: few
CDR3aa: CASSPVASRTGELFF
CDR3nt: TGTGCCAGCAGCCCAGTTGCTAGCCGTACCGGGGAGCTGTTTTTT

v_gene: TRBV4-2
j_gene: TRBJ2-7
d_gene: NA
abundance: few
CDR3aa: CASSQDTGEVEDEQYF
CDR3nt: TGTGCCAGCAGCCAAGATACGGGGGAGGTGGAAGACGAGCAGTACTTC

v_gene: TRBV5-1
j_gene: TRBJ1-2
d_gene: NA
abundance: NA
CDR3aa: CASSLEGARLRGYTF
CDR3nt: TGCGCCAGCAGCTTGGAAGGGGCCAGACTGCGGGGCTACACCTTC

v_gene: TRBV6-2/TRBV6-3
j_gene: TRBJ2-7
d_gene: TRBD2
abundance: few
CDR3aa: CASSYDLGTSGVEQYF
CDR3nt: TGTGCCAGCAGTTACGACCTCGGGACTAGCGGAGTCGAGCAGTACTTC

v_gene: TRBV7-2
j_gene: TRBJ1-2
d_gene: NA
abundance: NA
CDR3aa: CASSFDAAQGIYGYTF
CDR3nt: TGTGCCAGCAGCTTTGACGCCGCTCAGGGAATCTATGGCTACACCTTC

v_gene: TRBV3-1
j_gene: TRBJ2-3
d_gene: NA
abundance: NA
CDR3aa: CASSQRRRASTDTQYF
CDR3nt: TGTGCCAGCAGCCAACGACGAAGGGCGAGCACAGATACGCAGTATTTT

v_gene: TRBV5-1
j_gene: TRBJ1-3
d_gene: NA
abundance: NA
CDR3aa: CASSLEGTRGNTIYF
CDR3nt: TGCGCCAGCAGCTTGGAGGGGACCCGAGGAAACACCATATATTTT

v_gene: TRBV12-3/TRBV12-4
j_gene: TRBJ2-7
d_gene: NA
abundance: few
CDR3aa: CASSWAKGYEQYF
CDR3nt: TGTGCCAGCAGTTGGGCGAAGGGCTACGAGCAGTACTTC

v_gene: TRBV6-1
j_gene: TRBJ2-6
d_gene: NA
abundance: NA
CDR3aa: CASRDQGLPSGANVLTF
CDR3nt: TGTGCCAGCAGGGACCAGGGACTCCCCTCTGGGGCCAACGTCCTGACTTTC

v_gene: TRBV6-2/TRBV6-3
j_gene: TRBJ2-7
d_gene: TRBD2
abundance: NA
CDR3aa: CASKAGGTYEQYF
CDR3nt: TGTGCCAGCAAGGCGGGAGGGACCTACGAGCAGTACTTC

v_gene: TRBV10-3
j_gene: TRBJ1-4
d_gene: NA
abundance: NA
CDR3aa: CAISPDSRDEKLFF
CDR3nt: TGTGCCATCAGTCCGGACAGCCGGGATGAAAAACTGTTTTTT

v_gene: TRBV20-1
j_gene: TRBJ1-6
d_gene: NA
abundance: few
CDR3aa: CSARRRGGRESSPLHF
CDR3nt: TGCAGTGCTAGGAGGCGTGGAGGCAGGGAAAGTTCACCCCTCCACTTT

v_gene: TRBV12-3/TRBV12-4
j_gene: TRBJ2-7
d_gene: NA
abundance: NA
CDR3aa: CASSLTSTQYF
CDR3nt: TGTGCCAGCAGTCTGACTAGTACGCAGTACTTC

v_gene: TRBV5-6
j_gene: TRBJ2-1
d_gene: TRBD1
abundance: NA
CDR3aa: CASRPGQDSYNEQFF
CDR3nt: TGTGCCAGCAGGCCGGGACAGGACTCCTACAATGAGCAGTTCTTC

v_gene: TRBV7-8
j_gene: TRBJ2-7
d_gene: NA
abundance: NA
CDR3aa: CASSFAPQVAYGQYF
CDR3nt: TGTGCCAGCAGCTTTGCCCCCCAAGTCGCCTACGGGCAGTACTTC

v_gene: TRBV28
j_gene: TRBJ2-3
d_gene: NA
abundance: NA
CDR3aa: CASSLDIGSTDTQYF
CDR3nt: TGTGCCAGCAGCCTTGATATCGGTAGCACAGATACGCAGTATTTT

v_gene: TRBV27
j_gene: TRBJ2-7
d_gene: NA
abundance: NA
CDR3aa: CASGTPGLRYEQYF
CDR3nt: TGTGCCAGCGGGACCCCGGGACTCCGCTACGAGCAGTACTTC

v_gene: TRBV5-1
j_gene: TRBJ2-7
d_gene: TRBD2
abundance: few
CDR3aa: CASSLTEGTSGSYEQYF
CDR3nt: TGCGCCAGCAGCTTGACAGAGGGGACTAGCGGTTCCTACGAGCAGTACTTC

v_gene: TRBV7-9
j_gene: TRBJ2-5
d_gene: TRBD2
abundance: few
CDR3aa: CASSLTSGETQYF
CDR3nt: TGTGCCAGCAGCTTAACTAGCGGAGAGACCCAGTACTTC

v_gene: TRBV18
j_gene: TRBJ2-1
d_gene: NA
abundance: NA
CDR3aa: CASSLDQRVDNEQFF
CDR3nt: TGTGCCAGCTCACTGGACCAGAGGGTGGACAATGAGCAGTTCTTC

v_gene: TRBV5-1
j_gene: TRBJ2-7
d_gene: TRBD2
abundance: NA
CDR3aa: CASSGRTSGSSYEQYF
CDR3nt: TGCGCCAGCAGCGGACGGACTAGCGGGAGCTCCTACGAGCAGTACTTC

v_gene: TRBV5-4
j_gene: TRBJ2-2
d_gene: NA
abundance: NA
CDR3aa: CASSREPANTGELFF
CDR3nt: TGTGCCAGCAGCCGAGAACCCGCGAACACCGGGGAGCTGTTTTTT

v_gene: TRBV5-1
j_gene: TRBJ2-7
d_gene: NA
abundance: NA
CDR3aa: CASSRGDSGPYEQYF
CDR3nt: TGCGCCAGCAGCCGGGGGGACAGTGGACCCTACGAGCAGTACTTC

v_gene: TRBV2
j_gene: TRBJ1-1
d_gene: TRBD1
abundance: NA
CDR3aa: CASRRQGNTEAFF
CDR3nt: TGTGCCAGCAGGAGACAGGGGAACACTGAAGCTTTCTTT

v_gene: TRBV10-2
j_gene: TRBJ2-7
d_gene: NA
abundance: NA
CDR3aa: CASLDRGEQYF
CDR3nt: TGCGCCAGCCTCGACCGGGGCGAGCAGTACTTC

v_gene: TRBV20-1
j_gene: TRBJ2-3
d_gene: NA
abundance: NA
CDR3aa: CSARRGIDTQYF
CDR3nt: TGCAGTGCTAGAAGGGGGATAGATACGCAGTATTTT

v_gene: TRBV13
j_gene: TRBJ2-3
d_gene: NA
abundance: few
CDR3aa: CASSSPRGAQYF
CDR3nt: TGTGCCAGCAGCTCGCCGCGAGGTGCGCAGTATTTT

v_gene: TRBV7-8
j_gene: TRBJ2-3
d_gene: NA
abundance: few
CDR3aa: CASSLPRIWADTQYF
CDR3nt: TGTGCCAGCAGCCTTCCCCGCATTTGGGCGGATACGCAGTATTTT

v_gene: TRBV20-1
j_gene: TRBJ2-3
d_gene: NA
abundance: few
CDR3aa: CSARDSGSRGTDTQYF
CDR3nt: TGCAGTGCTAGAGATTCCGGGAGTAGGGGCACAGATACGCAGTATTTT

v_gene: TRBV5-1
j_gene: TRBJ2-1
d_gene: TRBD1
abundance: NA
CDR3aa: CASSFIPGQGYNEQFF
CDR3nt: TGCGCCAGCAGCTTCATCCCGGGACAGGGTTACAATGAGCAGTTCTTC

v_gene: TRBV27
j_gene: TRBJ2-3
d_gene: TRBD2
abundance: few
CDR3aa: CASSRLAGGSGTDTQYF
CDR3nt: TGTGCCAGCAGTAGACTAGCGGGAGGGTCTGGCACAGATACGCAGTATTTT

v_gene: TRBV29-1
j_gene: TRBJ2-3
d_gene: NA
abundance: NA
CDR3aa: CSAIARGTSTDTQYF
CDR3nt: TGCAGCGCCATTGCTCGGGGGACCAGCACAGATACGCAGTATTTT

v_gene: TRBV10-3
j_gene: TRBJ2-3
d_gene: NA
abundance: few
CDR3aa: CAISESGSESTDTQYF
CDR3nt: TGTGCCATCAGTGAGTCGGGGTCAGAAAGCACAGATACGCAGTATTTT

v_gene: TRBV28
j_gene: TRBJ2-1
d_gene: TRBD1
abundance: NA
CDR3aa: CASSSGTANSYNEQFF
CDR3nt: TGTGCCAGCAGTTCCGGGACAGCGAACTCCTACAATGAGCAGTTCTTC